Listed below are T cell receptor beta chains from one sample, sequenced in a study of cytomegalovirus exposure and HLA in healthy donors. Measured with immunoSEQ multiplex PCR; TCRdb has only the in-frame clones, and not every one. Of approximately 150,000 clones in the sample, around 80% were seen once. The sample comprised PBMCs. Every receptor here comes from a female donor in good health and CMV-seronegative. Both conserved end residues are part of each CDR3. Fields, in order: J gene, clone size, D gene, V gene, CDR3 DNA, CDR3 protein. The D gene is left open where the match is weak. Size is omitted from some rows. Given values are once, few, many or a class for expanded clones.

J: TRBJ2-1; size: once; D: TRBD2; V: TRBV7-2; DNA: TGTGCCAGCAGCTTAGTAGCGGGGGGTAGTGAGCAGTTCTTC; CDR3: CASSLVAGGSEQFF
J: TRBJ2-1; size: .; D: .; V: TRBV5-4; DNA: TGTGCCAGCAGCGCGTCCTACAATGAGCAGTTCTTC; CDR3: CASSASYNEQFF
J: TRBJ1-3; size: .; D: .; V: TRBV18; DNA: TGTGCCAGCTCCAACTCTTTAAATGGAAACACCATATATTTT; CDR3: CASSNSLNGNTIYF
J: TRBJ2-6; size: few; D: .; V: TRBV2; DNA: TGTGCCAGCAGTGAAGGCAGGTCTGGGGCCAACGTCCTGACTTTC; CDR3: CASSEGRSGANVLTF
J: TRBJ2-2; size: .; D: .; V: TRBV9; DNA: TGTGCCAGCAGCGTAGGTGGGAGTAACACCGGGGAGCTGTTTTTT; CDR3: CASSVGGSNTGELFF
J: TRBJ1-1; size: .; D: .; V: TRBV28; DNA: TGTGCCAGCAGCAGGGGCTATGCTGAAGCTTTCTTT; CDR3: CASSRGYAEAFF
J: TRBJ2-1; size: .; D: .; V: TRBV11-2; DNA: TGTGCCAGCAGCTACCGTAGAAGCGGCCCCTCCTACAATGAGCAGTTCTTC; CDR3: CASSYRRSGPSYNEQFF
J: TRBJ1-1; size: .; D: .; V: TRBV6-5; DNA: TGTGCCAGCAGTAAGACAGCGACCATCGGTGAAGCTTTCTTT; CDR3: CASSKTATIGEAFF
J: TRBJ1-5; size: .; D: TRBD1; V: TRBV7-9; DNA: TGTTCCAGCAGCTTAGGGGCAGGGGGACCCCATCAGCCCCAGCATTTT; CDR3: CSSSLGAGGPHQPQHF
J: TRBJ1-2; size: .; D: .; V: TRBV25-1; DNA: TGTGCCAGCAGCCGCGTAGAGGGCTATGGCTACACCTTC; CDR3: CASSRVEGYGYTF
J: TRBJ1-3; size: .; D: .; V: TRBV28; DNA: TGTGCCAGCAGTACCCCATGGCAGGGCTCTGGAAACACCATATATTTT; CDR3: CASSTPWQGSGNTIYF
J: TRBJ2-3; size: .; D: TRBD2; V: TRBV5-1; DNA: TGCGCCAGCAGCTTGGCCGGGATACTAGCGGGGGTCACAGATACGCAGTATTTT; CDR3: CASSLAGILAGVTDTQYF
J: TRBJ2-2; size: .; D: TRBD2; V: TRBV6-4; DNA: TGTGCCAGCAGCCCCTCGGGGGGACTAGCGGGGGAAAGGAACACCGGGGAGCTGTTTTTT; CDR3: CASSPSGGLAGERNTGELFF
J: TRBJ2-1; size: .; D: .; V: TRBV30; DNA: TGTGCCTGTTATGACAGCTGGACATACAATGAGCAGTTCTTC; CDR3: CACYDSWTYNEQFF
J: TRBJ2-7; size: .; D: TRBD1; V: TRBV9; DNA: TGTGCCAGCAGCCCCCAATCAGGACAGGGCCACGAGCAGTACTTC; CDR3: CASSPQSGQGHEQYF